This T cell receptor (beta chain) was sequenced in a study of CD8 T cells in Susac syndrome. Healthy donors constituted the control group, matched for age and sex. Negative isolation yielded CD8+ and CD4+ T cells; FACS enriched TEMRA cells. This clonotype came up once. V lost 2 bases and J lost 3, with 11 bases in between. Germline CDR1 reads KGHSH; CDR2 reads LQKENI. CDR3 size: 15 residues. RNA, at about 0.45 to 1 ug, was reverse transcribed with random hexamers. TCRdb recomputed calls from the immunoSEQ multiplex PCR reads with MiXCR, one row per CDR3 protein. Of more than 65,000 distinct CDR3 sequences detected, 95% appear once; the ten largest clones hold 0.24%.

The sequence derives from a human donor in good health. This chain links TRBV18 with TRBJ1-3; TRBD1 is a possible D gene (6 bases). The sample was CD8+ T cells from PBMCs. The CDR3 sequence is CASSPRGNSGNTIYF. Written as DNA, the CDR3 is TGTGCCAGCTCACCAAGGGGGAATAGTGGAAACACCATATATTTT.